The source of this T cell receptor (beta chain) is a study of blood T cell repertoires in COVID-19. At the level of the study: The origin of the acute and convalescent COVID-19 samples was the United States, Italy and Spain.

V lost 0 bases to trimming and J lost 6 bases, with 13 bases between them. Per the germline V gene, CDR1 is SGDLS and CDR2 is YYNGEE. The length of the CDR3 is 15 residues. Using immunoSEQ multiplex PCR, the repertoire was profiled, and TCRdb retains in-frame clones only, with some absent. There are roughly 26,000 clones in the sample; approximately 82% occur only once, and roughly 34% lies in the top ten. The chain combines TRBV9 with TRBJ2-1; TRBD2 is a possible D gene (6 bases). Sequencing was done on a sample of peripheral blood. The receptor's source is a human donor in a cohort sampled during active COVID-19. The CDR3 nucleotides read TGTGCCAGCAGCGTAGGGCCGGAGGGATCCAATGAGCAGTTCTTC. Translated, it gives CASSVGPEGSNEQFF. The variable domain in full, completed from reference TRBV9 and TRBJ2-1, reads DSGVTQTPKHLITATGQRVTLRCSPRSGDLSVYWYQQSLDQGLQFLIQYYNGEERAKGNILERFSAQQFPDLHSELNLSSLELGDSALYFCASSVGPEGSNEQFFGPGTRLTVL.